The present T cell receptor beta chain was sequenced within a study of cytomegalovirus exposure and HLA in healthy donors. Germline V gene lookup returns CDR1 KGHSH and CDR2 LQKENI. V dropped 1 base and J dropped 8 bases, with 21 bases sitting between them. The length of the CDR3 is 17 residues. For this clone: The antigen remains undetermined.

The primer mix had 60 Vbeta and 13 Jbeta primers. Assay used: immunoSEQ multiplex PCR; TCRdb lists only in-frame clones, some missing. Of some 110,000 clones listed, 77% are singletons. Study findings and constraints: CMV serostatus was the only recorded immune exposure for donors.

The source material was PBMCs. The chain joins TRBV18 to TRBJ2-1; tentative D call: TRBD2 (6 bases). This receptor was obtained from a woman aged 40-49 years in good health and CMV-seropositive. The DNA of the CDR3 is TGTGCCAGCTCACCACTCCCGGGACTCCCTACGGGTGATGAGCAGTTCTTC. It yields the protein CASSPLPGLPTGDEQFF.